Listed here are 6 T cell receptor beta chains from one sample, sequenced in a study of blood T cell repertoires in COVID-19. The assay was immunoSEQ multiplex PCR, and TCRdb's table has in-frame clones only and misses some. This table holds 200,000 to 250,000 clones, roughly 85% found once. Sequenced: PBMCs or T cells enriched from blood (not recorded which). Source of these receptors: a woman between 45 and 65 years old who had been exposed to COVID-19.

The chain recombines TRBV7-9 with TRBJ1-2; 7 bases fit TRBD1. V lost 3 bases, J lost 4 bases, and 8 bases stayed unmatched. The CDR3 is made up of 15 amino acids. CDR1 is SEHNR, CDR2 FQNEAQ, per germline (reference sequence). The CDR3 DNA reads TGTGCCAGCAGCTTTAGTCAGGGGGGCATCTATGGCTACACCTTC. Translated, it gives CASSFSQGGIYGYTF.

The chain is built from TRBV18 and TRBJ1-1; 7 bases line up with TRBD1. V dropped 3 bases and J dropped 1; count of bases not matched to a gene: 8. CDR3 length: 16 amino acids. Germline V gene lookup returns CDR1 KGHSH and CDR2 LQKENI. The DNA for the CDR3 is TGTGCCAGCTCACCCTGGACCGGGACAGAGAACACTGAAGCTTTCTTT. Protein product: CASSPWTGTENTEAFF.

V and J are TRBV5-1 and TRBJ2-4, with 7 nucleotides matching TRBD2. The germline V gene encodes CDR1 SGHRS and CDR2 YFSETQ. There are 16 residues in the CDR3. The junction had 7 bases not matched to a gene; V was cut back by 4 bases and J by 0 bases. The CDR3 DNA reads TGCGCCAGCAGCGGGGGGGACGAGTTAGCCAAAAACATTCAGTACTTC. This encodes CASSGGDELAKNIQYF.

This sequence joins TRBV10-3 and TRBJ2-2; D perhaps matches TRBD1 (6 bases). Per germline, CDR1 ENHRY and CDR2 SYGVKD. V gave up 3 bases and J gave up 4 bases, with 12 bases separating them. The length of the CDR3 is 15 residues. This CDR3 reads CAISDWGRSTGELFF. CDR3 coding DNA: TGTGCCATCAGTGATTGGGGGCGGAGCACCGGGGAGCTGTTTTTT.

Only a few counts were recorded for this clone. This chain connects TRBV12-3 or TRBV12-4 to TRBJ1-2, with D possibly being TRBD1 (6 bases). CDR3 length: 13 residues. V was trimmed by 3 bases and J by 7 bases, leaving 12 bases between them. CDR3 in amino acids: CASSFRGVSGYTF. Here the CDR3 DNA reads TGTGCCAGCAGTTTCAGGGGCGTCAGTGGCTACACCTTC.

The chain recombines TRBV4-2 with TRBJ1-3; D is possibly TRBD1 (6 bases). CDR3 length: 19 amino acids. The germline V gene has CDR1 LGHNA and CDR2 YNFKEQ. Trimming took 4 bases from V and 1 from J, leaving 23 bases between them. The CDR3 region is CASSRTRGTPQASGNTIYF. The CDR3 DNA sequence: TGTGCCAGCAGCCGAACGCGGGGGACACCACAAGCGTCTGGAAACACCATATATTTT.